This T cell receptor (beta chain) was identified during a study of monozygotic twins with inflammatory bowel disease. Notes on the study in general: Among T cells, the various subtypes were not distinguishable. Part of the variability in patient repertoires may have come from differing immunosuppressive treatments. Among IBD patients, fewer clonotypes were shared with others than among healthy twins, especially with disease activity.

The authors used about 3,500 ng of total RNA per TCR library. TCRdb re-analyzed the 5' RACE reads; it lists each CDR3 protein once, without DNA. The sample has roughly 300,000 distinct CDR3 sequences. The germline gives CDR1 MNHEY, CDR2 SVGAGI. This CDR3 region has 14 residues. Details on this clonotype: The antigen remains unidentified.

The clonotype comes from a human donor with ulcerative colitis or Crohn's disease, or a healthy co-twin of an affected twin (not recorded which). Sequencing used blood. This sequence joins TRBV6-5 and TRBJ2-1; the D call from TCRdb, TRBD2, cannot be confirmed without DNA. CDR3 in amino acids: CASSYSTGEDEQIF.